The 13 T cell receptor beta chains reported below all come from one sample, sequenced in a study of blood T cells in healthy people across ages. The authors ran a second PCR of about 6 to 11 cycles using a sample-barcoded 5' primer and a J-beta primer mix. From the 5' RACE reads, TCRdb called clonotypes with MiXCR, one entry per CDR3 protein. The data contain some 900,000 distinct CDR3 sequences, about 48% of them seen just once; the ten biggest clones take up 10% to 15%. Sequencing used blood. These receptors came from a man aged 30 to 45 in good health.

The sample holds a few counts of this clonotype. The V and J genes are TRBV4-3 and TRBJ2-7; TRBD1 matches at 7 bases. CDR3 length: 16 residues. With 4 bases clipped from V and 1 base from J, the junction kept 10 bases outside the gene matches. Per germline, CDR1 LGHNA and CDR2 YSLEER. The CDR3 bases are TGCGCCAGCAGCCCAGCCCCCGGACAGGAGTCCTACGAGCAGTACTTC. It translates to CASSPAPGQESYEQYF.

The J gene is TRBJ1-4, the V gene TRBV6-6, with 7 bases matching TRBD1. Trimming cost V 2 bases and J 5 bases; bases outside gene matches: 5. Germline lookup yields CDR1 MNHNY and CDR2 SVGAGI (reference sequence). CDR3 length: 15 amino acids. In nucleotides, the CDR3 is TGTGCCAGCAGTTACCCCCAGGGGGGGAATGAAAAACTGTTTTTT. This gives the protein CASSYPQGGNEKLFF.

For this clonotype: A junction end diverges from the germline sequence, so it may reflect a read error. This chain links TRBV7-9 with TRBJ1-5; D gene ambiguous. Germline V gene data show CDR1 as SEHNR and CDR2 as FQNEAQ (reference sequence). CDR3 length: 13 residues. Here the CDR3 reads CVSSLAGNQPQHF. The CDR3 coding sequence is TGTGTCAGCAGCTTAGCAGGAAATCAGCCCCAGCATTTT.

With regard to this clonotype: It may be a read error: a sequence one base away is much more abundant. The rearrangement uses TRBV29-1 and TRBJ2-7, with 9 positions matching TRBD2. The J call is in doubt because the DNA end fits TRBJ2-4 better. Germline CDR1 SQVTM, CDR2 ANQGSEA. The CDR3 runs 15 residues. CDR3 nucleotides: TGCAGCGTGGACCGAGCGGGAGGCGCCAAAAACATTCAGTACTTC. Its translation: CSVDRAGGAKNIQYF.

The V call is TRBV7-2, the J call TRBJ2-4; D possibly corresponds to TRBD1 (6 bases). TRBJ2-7 explains the end of the DNA better; the J call may be wrong. The CDR3 has 18 residues. CDR1 SGHTA and CDR2 FQGNSA come from the germline V gene. The CDR3 sequence: CASSLIASGTRMTYEQYF. The DNA of the CDR3 is TGTGCCAGCAGCCTAATAGCCTCTGGGACAAGGATGACCTACGAGCAGTACTTC.

The chain carries TRBV6-6 and TRBJ1-1, with D perhaps TRBD1 (6 bases). Germline CDR1 MNHNY, CDR2 SVGAGI (reference sequence). The V end lost 11 bases, the J end lost 0 bases, and 16 bases lay between the germline ends. The CDR3 runs 14 residues. The chain's CDR3 is CAGGGMGMNTEAFF. The CDR3 nucleotides are TGTGCCGGGGGCGGGATGGGGATGAACACTGAAGCTTTCTTT.

The gene calls are TRBV20-1 and TRBJ2-5; D ambiguous. This CDR3 is 11 amino acids long. Trimming removed 1 base at V and 11 bases at J, with 11 bases between. Germline assignment: CDR1 DFQATT and CDR2 SNEGSKA (reference sequence). Here the CDR3 reads CSARANNEQYF. CDR3 nucleotides: TGCAGTGCTAGAGCAAACAATGAGCAGTACTTC.

The V gene is TRBV7-9, the J gene TRBJ1-1; 8 bases agree with TRBD1. With 3 bases clipped from V and 4 bases from J, the junction kept 4 bases outside the gene matches. The CDR3 sequence is 14 residues long. Germline lookup yields CDR1 SEHNR and CDR2 FQNEAQ (reference sequence). This CDR3 reads CASSLTGDATEAFF. CDR3 DNA sequence: TGTGCCAGCAGCTTGACAGGGGACGCCACTGAAGCTTTCTTT.

CDR3 coding DNA: TGTGCCAGCAGCTATACGACAGGGGACGATCAGCCCCAGCATTTT. This sequence encodes CASSYTTGDDQPQHF. This rearrangement joins TRBV11-2 to TRBJ1-5; 8 bases line up with TRBD1. Germline lookup yields CDR1 SGHAT and CDR2 FQNNGV. This CDR3 region has 15 residues. The V and J ends lost 4 bases and 5 bases, in that order; junction bases with no gene match: 7.

V gene TRBV29-1 combines with J gene TRBJ2-7; D ambiguous. CDR1 is SQVTM and CDR2 is ANQGSEA in the germline V gene. Deletions cut 2 bases from V and 3 bases from J, with 8 bases between. This CDR3 comprises 12 residues. CDR3 sequence reads: CSVESLGYEQYF. DNA of the CDR3: TGCAGCGTTGAAAGTTTGGGCTACGAGCAGTACTTC.

The chain uses TRBV20-1 and TRBJ2-7; D may be TRBD2 (6 bases). The germline V gene has CDR1 DFQATT and CDR2 SNEGSKA (reference sequence). The CDR3 runs 13 residues. Trimming removed 4 bases from V and 0 bases from J, with 10 bases in between. CDR3 protein: CSAKRVASYEQYF. CDR3 DNA: TGCAGTGCTAAGCGGGTCGCCTCCTACGAGCAGTACTTC.

The V call is TRBV15, the J call TRBJ2-3; D unresolved. CDR3 length: 12 amino acids. The V gene's germline CDR1 is LNHNV and CDR2 YYDKDF (reference sequence). Trimming cost V 4 bases and J 5 bases, with 7 bases left between them. This CDR3 reads CATSTAQDTQYF. CDR3 nucleotide sequence: TGTGCCACCAGCACGGCGCAAGATACGCAGTATTTT.

This clonotype has a handful of counts. The chain links TRBV29-1 to TRBJ2-1; a weak D match, TRBD1 (6 bases). V was trimmed by 0 bases and J by 1 base, leaving 19 bases between them. Germline V gene lookup returns CDR1 SQVTM and CDR2 ANQGSEA. The CDR3 runs 18 residues. The CDR3 DNA is TGCAGCGTTGAAGATCTCATCCAGGACAGCTCTTCCTACAATGAGCAGTTCTTC. This encodes CSVEDLIQDSSSYNEQFF.